This paragraph covers one T cell receptor (beta chain) sequence. This clonotype was recorded at least ten times. Its antigen remains unidentified. It has no much larger one-base neighbor in the sample; base qualities were not kept. A case-control design nested within a healthcare worker cohort in London, UK, was used, with weekly nasopharyngeal swab PCR tests and blood sampling performed. Healthcare workers were recruited between 23 and 31 March 2020, during the week of the UK lockdown, and were followed weekly for up to about 16 weeks. The germline V gene provides CDR1 MNHEY and CDR2 SVGAGI. A distance of 12 bases separates the germline ends of V and J, which lose 6 bases and 1 base respectively. Including the terminal cysteine and phenylalanine, the CDR3 comprises 14 residues. Just the 42-base CDR3 DNA is kept, in frame starting at base 1. This sample is part of a study of early T cells in non-severe SARS-CoV-2 infection (dated by TCRdb to 2020 to 2023). In terms of the full investigation: Because TCR sequencing was done on bulk RNA from unsorted whole blood, the alpha and beta chains could not be paired. Points the paper makes about the study in general: VDJdb matching was skewed toward anti-spike CD8 responses, so virus-specific expansions were likely underestimated and private and CD4 specificities were missed.

The library relied on 5' RACE. The instrument given in TCRdb is NextSeq 500. Unique molecular identifiers were attached to individual cDNA molecules in the TCR library protocol so that sequencing error and PCR bias could be corrected. Both TCR alpha and beta chains were sequenced, and tight co-correlation was observed between alpha and beta sequence abundances in each sample. The original methods were these. Decombinator V4 was used to annotate TCR sequences for V gene, J gene and CDR3. TCRs were defined as expanded if a significant change between any two time points was detected under a Poisson model with p below 0.0001. TCR abundances were normalised to the total number of TCRs sequenced per sample and expressed as counts per million. MAIT TCRs were defined by TRAV1-2 paired with TRAJ12, TRAJ20 or TRAJ33, and iNKT TCRs by TRAV10 paired with TRAJ18. VDJdb, accessed 1 November 2021, was searched for CMV, EBV and SARS-CoV-2 annotated TCRs, with TCRs annotated for multiple antigens excluded. TCRdb's own reprocessing of the public reads used fastp at Q25 and MiXCR and kept productive beta chains. Here each entry gathers all rows of one CDR3 protein and keeps the most common genes and DNA. These V and J calls rely on TCRdb rather than the paper's analysis. The sample yields fewer than 35,000 distinct CDR3 sequences; 4.4% were counted once. Over 9.5% of the sample belongs to the ten largest clones.

Rearrangement joined TRBV6-5 to TRBJ1-2, with the D gene not confidently named. The origin of this receptor is an adult who was a healthcare worker with PCR-confirmed SARS-CoV-2 infection or an uninfected control (not recorded which). Sequencing used whole blood. The DNA sequence is given as TGTGCCAGCAGCAACAAGGACCGTAACTATGGCTACACCTTC. Its coded protein is CASSNKDRNYGYTF.